This entry features one T cell receptor beta chain sequence. No antigen is known for it. This entry comes from a study of T cell responses to AZD1222 COVID-19 vaccine. Study-level results: Once two AZD1222 doses were given, Spike-specific TCR breadth and depth went up. Clonal diversity was possibly underestimated; the donors were predominantly white British and more often female.

Per the germline V gene, CDR1 is SEHNR and CDR2 is FQNEAQ (reference sequence). The CDR3 extends over 12 amino acids. V lost 5 bases to trimming and J lost 3 bases, with 7 bases between them. The protocol was immunoSEQ multiplex PCR, while the TCRdb copy is restricted to in-frame clones and leaves out a portion. In the table there are 100,000 to 150,000 clones, roughly nine tenths of which are singletons. The clonotype was recovered from an adult in good health. This chain joins TRBV7-9 and TRBJ1-1; D unresolved. The sequences come from peripheral blood, collected on day 0 of AZD1222 vaccination. The CDR3 is CASSPPDTEAFF. The CDR3 DNA follows: TGTGCCAGCAGCCCCCCCGACACTGAAGCTTTCTTT.